This TCR beta chain emerged from a study of cytomegalovirus exposure and HLA in healthy donors (TCRdb year 2017). About the study as a whole: An earlier analysis of roughly 570 of the donors reported 276 Gb of sequence data and 117 million unique TCR beta sequences obtained from about 179 million T cells. About 300 gigabases of sequencing data and approximately 93 million unique TCR sequences were included in an early release covering 550 to 650 HLA-typed donors. Of the roughly 410 genotyped donors, 81% were placed in the genetic ancestry cluster associated with self-reported Caucasian donors. The study was designed to test whether signatures of past pathogen exposure could be identified by cataloging public T cell receptors. The study profiled the T cell repertoires of more than 500 subjects by immunosequencing and related them to cytomegalovirus serostatus. A separate validation cohort of some 130 different subjects was used in addition to the roughly 670-subject first cohort. To predict cytomegalovirus infection status, the study brought together high-throughput TCR immunosequencing, statistical association of individual TCRs with disease status, and machine learning. A later analysis re-analyzed previously published TCR beta repertoires from hundreds of donors and added high-resolution HLA genotyping to study TCR occurrence patterns. The later analysis used no new phenotypic data to find candidate immune exposures, relying instead on TCR beta sequences and their occurrence across donors. In an earlier analysis of 500 to 650 of the donors, high-throughput TCR beta sequencing was used to judge whether each TCR beta V gene segment behaved as functional or pseudogenic. Alongside the repertoire data, information on donor age, sex, ethnicity and CMV serostatus was compiled. A later genetic analysis used genome-wide SNP genotypes for 398 of the 666 donors, treating that subset as a discovery cohort. Every discovery cohort repertoire had been produced on one sequencing platform. Both class I and class II loci were covered by HLA typing, at four-digit resolution. Typing coverage differed by locus: A, B, C, DRB1 and DQB1 were typed in about 620-640 donors, DQA1 in 522, DPA1 in approximately 600, and DPB1 in just under 490. A handful of DR-DQ haplotypes were handled as single units for association and clustering because linkage in the cohort was strong. Among roughly 400 genotyped donors of the cohort, an average of around 250,000 unique TCR beta nucleotide sequences was sequenced per donor, of which about 18% were non-productive. General conclusions and limits of the study: In a later analysis, most CMV-associated TCR beta chains were found to appear HLA-restricted, with HLA associations seemingly driven largely by CMV exposure. The cohort was sequenced for TCR beta chains only, and without alpha or paired-chain data the features that could be detected were limited. The presence/absence analyses assumed that sequencing depth was roughly uniform across donors, and that assumption may not be true. It was suggested by the authors that the approach could potentially be generalized to other disease states and immunological phenotypes. The classifier was reported to diagnose cytomegalovirus status with high specificity and sensitivity in both the original cohort and the validation cohort. HLA typing was unavailable for some donors at each locus, so association tests used only the typed subset. A later analysis reported that several top co-occurrence clusters appeared linked to parvovirus B19, influenza, CMV and Epstein-Barr virus. A further reported finding was that TCR beta sequences accurately predicted the HLA-A and HLA-B alleles for most subjects in the first cohort. In an earlier analysis of some 640 of the donors, most TCR beta V segments were observed in productive rearrangements about 90% or about 30% of the time, broadly matching IMGT annotations. A cluster of highly shared sequence variants was judged likely to represent a technical artifact of the sequencing pipeline. A later analysis associated roughly 17,000 TCR beta sequences with specific HLA alleles at a false discovery rate of 0.05. In the study, approximately 150 TCR beta chains were listed as associated with cytomegalovirus. In a later analysis, the rate of TCR association differed among HLA loci, with DRB1 alleles having the most associated TCRs and HLA-C alleles having the fewest. Three of the identified cytomegalovirus-associated TCR beta chains were confirmed in vitro to be specific for cytomegalovirus antigens. In a later genetic analysis, a missense DCLRE1C variant was associated with V-gene and J-gene trimming of TCR beta chains, and the association was replicated in an independent cohort. Immune exposure information for the cohort was limited to CMV serostatus. The earlier analysis of some 560 of the donors excluded fewer than 20 rarely observed V segments, including chromosome 9 orphons, because counts were too low. A later genetic analysis reported fewer N-insertions in productive TCRs among donors in an Asian-associated ancestry cluster than the roughly 620-donor mean. Some IMGT-functional V segments, including TRBV6-2 and TRBV6-3, could not be told apart with the 87-base-pair reads, so those segments were excluded. Strong co-occurrence of HLA alleles, especially DR and DQ, made assigning TCR associations to individual alleles difficult. In a later analysis, HLA-associated TCR beta chains were found to be more clonally expanded and to have lower generation probabilities than equally common non-associated chains. Correlated functional status among segregating V segments might be attributable to linkage disequilibrium, but an unknown experimental factor could not be ruled out. While some public TCRs were present in many individuals, most TCR sequences turned up only very rarely across donors.

The library was prepared using the immunoSEQ multiplex PCR assay. For the multiplex PCR, a mixture combining 60 forward primers for TCR Vbeta segments and 13 reverse primers for TCR Jbeta segments was used. Amplification of the CDR3 region of rearranged TCR beta genes was performed with a multiplex PCR assay on genomic DNA. The amplified TCR beta libraries were sequenced on the Illumina HiSeq System as 87-base-pair reads. For the original study's pipeline: In a later analysis, some 80 million unique TCR beta chains were counted across the roughly 610 repertoires, and roughly 11 million of these chains were shared by at least two donors. Raw reads were error-corrected and collapsed into unique sequences with a nearest-neighbor algorithm that merged closely related sequences to remove PCR and sequencing errors. CDR3 sequences were aligned to IMGT reference sequences to assign V, D and J gene segments. For a sequence to be retained, a match of at least six nucleotides was required to both a V gene segment and a J gene segment. Rearrangements were called productive when the CDR3 lacked stop codons and stayed in frame with V and J; all others were non-productive. CDR3 was defined according to IMGT convention as the region running from the second conserved V-encoded cysteine to the conserved J-encoded phenylalanine. The earlier analysis of some 540 of the donors excluded any sequence lacking an unambiguous match to a single V gene segment. An earlier analysis of fewer than 650 of the donors classified V segments as functional when productive rearrangements were above 56.7% and as segregating when the standard deviation between donors was above 5%. A statistical classification framework was developed to diagnose cytomegalovirus status using the catalog of TCR beta chain sequences. V and J gene assignment, in a later analysis, came from comparing TCR nucleotide sequences with IMGT/GENE-DB human TR gene sequences. The TCRdist pipeline was used in a later analysis to assign CDR3 sequences and most-parsimonious VDJ recombination scenarios. In a later analysis, every TCR beta chain was defined by the combination of its CDR3 amino acid sequence and its V-gene family, and reads without a unique V-gene family were dropped. In a later analysis, 450 to 600 highly shared, low-generation-probability nucleotide sequences were removed to address suspected cross-contamination and a sequencing artifact. In a later analysis, a clonal expansion index for each public chain was calculated from normalized within-repertoire ranks of inferred template counts. In a later analysis, generation probabilities were computed with a VDJ recombination model fitted to out-of-frame rearrangements, and the resulting probabilities were checked against IGoR. Hypergeometric tests were used in a later analysis to score TCR-TCR, TCR-HLA and TCR-CMV co-occurrence, with a repertoire-size bias correction applied to the TCR pairs. False discovery rates were estimated in a later analysis by permuting HLA or CMV assignments 20 times. In a later analysis, co-occurring TCRs were grouped using DBSCAN, with TCRdist sequence similarity added in when clustering inside HLA-allele-positive subsets. Repertoires with fewer than 30,000 or more than 120,000 public chains, plus five repertoires with anomalous nucleotide sharing, were excluded from co-occurrence clustering. The table was pulled from immuneACCESS by TCRdb, which kept in-frame rearrangements only. Such tables lose some clones; where checked, under half of the loss comes from unresolved V genes, and the rest has no known cause. V, J and clone size were drawn from that table, and D and trimming were deduced from the DNA. The sample table shows about 94,000 clones, and around 84% are seen once. The ten largest clones take up about a tenth of the sample.

V loses 3 bases, J loses 1 base, and the germline ends lie 12 bases apart. From the cysteine through the phenylalanine, the CDR3 covers 16 amino acids. The sequence is cut down to CDR3 DNA, 48 bases in frame from base 1. The germline V gene gives CDR1 as KGHSH and CDR2 as LQKENI. In total, more than 500 healthy bone marrow donors made up the cohort. At the time of sampling, every cohort member was nominally healthy, though immune exposures that went unrecorded were likely present. CMV serostatus was recorded as positive for 289 and negative for about 50% of the roughly 670 cohort members, whereas no CMV serostatus was recorded for the donor in question. A peripheral blood sample was collected from each donor, and TCR beta sequencing was performed on peripheral blood mononuclear cells. Genomic DNA was extracted from the blood cell samples with the Qiagen DNeasy Blood Extraction Kit. A remark on this clone: What this receptor recognizes is not known. No much larger clone exists at a distance of one base, and base qualities are not known.

The rearrangement joined TRBV18 to TRBJ2-2, and TRBD1 may be the D gene, going by 5 matching bases. The sample was PBMCs. The receptor comes from a human donor in good health. The nucleotide sequence reads TGTGCCAGCTCACCGCGACAGCCACAGAACACCGGGGAGCTGTTTTTT. Its protein is CASSPRQPQNTGELFF.